This TCR beta chain was identified during a study of tumor-infiltrating lymphocytes in primary liver carcinoma. This clonotype was counted a single time. As yet, its antigen is unknown. Here the CDR3 omits its conserved ending phenylalanine or tryptophan, so a read error is the likely source. Total RNA (around 510 ng) served as template for TCR beta cDNA synthesis primed by a constant-region primer. The TCR beta library was amplified through three nested multiplex PCR rounds in a modified ARM-PCR procedure. The two initial PCR rounds, roughly 11 cycles each, used TRBV1-TRBV30 forward and C-beta reverse primers. TCRdb analysed the multiplex PCR reads with MiXCR anew, one entry per CDR3 protein. Here the sample spans 330,000 or so distinct CDR3 sequences, approximately 64% being singletons. Blood RNA came from unsorted whole blood; germline DNA was also extracted. The study enrolled treatment-naive patients with chronic HBV infection. The authors collected four milliliters of peripheral blood before surgery.

Regarding the study as a whole: Significantly greater top-250-clone fractions characterized tumors relative to blood (p = 0.039). Reduced overlap was seen in tumor-adjacent and tumor-blood pairs versus tumor region pairs.

The CDR3 has 14 residues. From germline, CDR1 is SGHAT and CDR2 FQNNGV. The clonotype was recovered from a man in his forties or fifties with primary liver carcinoma and hepatitis B virus infection. Sequenced: peripheral blood. V gene TRBV11-2 combines with J gene TRBJ1-4; 7 bases agree with TRBD1. CDR3 region: CASNLRTGAVRLFL. The CDR3 DNA reads TGTGCCAGCAACTTAAGAACAGGGGCAGTAAGACTGTTTCTT.